This T cell receptor beta chain derives from a study of regulatory T cells in long-lasting Graves disease. Study context: Treatment with antithyroid drugs for over 5 years, together with positive TSH receptor antibodies, meant persistent Graves' disease. Study-wide points: With under 3,500 shared public clonotypes, persistent patients exceeded new patients, who shared approximately 880.

On this clonotype: Its antigen remains unidentified.

Investigators prepared the TCR beta libraries by applying iRepertoire HTBI primers and Arm-PCR of CDR3 regions. Original processing notes: The samples included roughly 62 TRBV and some 14 TRBJ segments. MiXCR, applied by TCRdb to the multiplex PCR reads, yields one record per CDR3 protein. Here the V and J calls rest on TCRdb's processing, not on the authors' analysis. In the table there are around 300,000 distinct CDR3 sequences, roughly a fifth of which are singletons. The time point is: persistent/refractory GD, antithyroid drugs over 5 years with positive TRAb. From PBMCs, RNA was extracted and then used to make the TCR library. The patients included were those that came from an endocrinology department in Xi'an, China. Trimming took 1 base from V and 2 from J, leaving 21 bases between them. CDR1 and CDR2 (germline): LGHNA, YNFKEQ. The CDR3 is 18 amino acids.

This sequence was found in a female donor with Graves disease. This sequence joins TRBV4-2 and TRBJ2-7; D could derive from TRBD1 or TRBD2 (5 bases each). The material was peripheral blood mononuclear cells (PBMCs), obtained when the disease was refractory, from a patient treated with antithyroid drugs. The CDR3: CASSQGHPGTHIPYEQYF. The CDR3 DNA follows: TGTGCCAGCAGCCAAGGACACCCCGGGACCCACATCCCCTACGAGCAGTACTTC.